The rows below give T cell receptor beta chains drawn from one sample of a study of graft-versus-host responses after intestinal transplantation. Data came from immunoSEQ multiplex PCR; TCRdb stores just in-frame clones and leaves some out. The repertoire holds 20,000 to 25,000 clones, with approximately 92% as singletons. The starting material was PBMCs, obtained around 37 weeks after intestinal transplant. The receptor source for this set is a human patient who received an intestinal transplant, so some T cells may come from the graft donor. The CDR3 runs from the conserved cysteine through the conserved F or W. The D gene is left open where the match is weak. Rows give clone size only sometimes, using once, few, many, or a class for an expanded clone.

TGTGCCTGGAGTTTACAGGAGATTCAGCCCCAGCATTTT	CAWSLQEIQPQHF	.	.	TRBV30	TRBJ1-5
TGTGCCAGTACCGACTTTTCGAACGAGCAGTACTTC	CASTDFSNEQYF	.	.	TRBV19	TRBJ2-7
TGTGCCAGCAGCTTAGGTAGAGCCTACGAGCAGTACTTC	CASSLGRAYEQYF	.	.	TRBV7-6	TRBJ2-7
TGTGCCAGCAGTGAAGAGTTAAGGGGAGCCGGGAGGACCGGGGAGCTGTTTTTT	CASSEELRGAGRTGELFF	TRBD2	.	TRBV6-1	TRBJ2-2
TGTGCCAGTAGTATTGAGGGGACCGACAGCACAGATACGCAGTATTTT	CASSIEGTDSTDTQYF	.	.	TRBV19	TRBJ2-3
TGTGCCAGCCAGATCTCCTACGAGCAGTACTTC	CASQISYEQYF	.	once	TRBV6-1	TRBJ2-7
TGTGCCTGGGATCGGGGTAGCGGGCAAGAGACCCAGTACTTC	CAWDRGSGQETQYF	TRBD2	.	TRBV30	TRBJ2-5
TGTGCCAGTAGTAGGACTAGCGGGCTTGCGGAGACCCAGTACTTC	CASSRTSGLAETQYF	TRBD2	.	TRBV19	TRBJ2-5
TGTGCCAGTAGCGAAGCTAGCGGTATCTACAATGAGCAGTTCTTC	CASSEASGIYNEQFF	TRBD2	.	TRBV19	TRBJ2-1
TGCGCCAGCAGCTTGGGGCAAACCGCAACTAATGAAAAACTGTTTTTT	CASSLGQTATNEKLFF	.	.	TRBV5-1	TRBJ1-4
TGTGCCAGTAGTCCTCGACTAGCGGGAGGTTGGGATGAGCAGTTCTTC	CASSPRLAGGWDEQFF	TRBD2	.	TRBV19	TRBJ2-1
TGTGCCAGCTCACCACGGCGACAGGGGGCTGGCTACACCTTC	CASSPRRQGAGYTF	TRBD1	once	TRBV18	TRBJ1-2
TGTGCCAGCAGTCCGACGGGGGGGCTCCACGAGCAGTACTTC	CASSPTGGLHEQYF	TRBD2	.	TRBV28	TRBJ2-7
TGTGCCAGCAGCGAAGGGCTTCGGGAGGGGGAGACCCAGTACTTC	CASSEGLREGETQYF	TRBD2	once	TRBV5-4	TRBJ2-5
TGTGCCAGCAGTCTTCAGGGAACAGATACGCAGTATTTT	CASSLQGTDTQYF	.	.	TRBV25-1	TRBJ2-3